This TCR beta chain was captured in a study of CD8 T cells in Susac syndrome. Whole-study results and caveats: The study recognized that the number of individuals in its TCR sequencing and HLA analysis was relatively small.

After extraction with the RNeasy kit, about 0.45 to 1 ug of the RNA was reverse transcribed using random hexamers. TCR beta CDR3 was amplified by immunoSEQ covering 54 Vbeta and 13 Jbeta. TCRdb passed the immunoSEQ multiplex PCR reads through MiXCR, listing each CDR3 protein once. The sample holds tens of thousands of distinct CDR3 sequences, about 91% seen once. J lost 6 bases, V lost 4 bases, and 9 bases had no gene match. Per germline, CDR1 SNHLY and CDR2 FYNNEI. There are 14 residues in the CDR3. Concerning this clonotype itself: Its target is not known.

The multiple sclerosis controls were treatment-naive patients affected by stable or active relapsing-remitting disease. It was negative isolation that provided the CD8+ and CD4+ T cells, whereas TEMRA cells were enriched by FACS. Sequenced sample: CD8+ T cells from PBMCs. This TCR was recovered from a human donor with multiple sclerosis. The V and J genes are TRBV2 and TRBJ2-7; 7 bases line up with TRBD1. The CDR3: CASSADTPGGEQYF. The CDR3 nucleotides read TGTGCCAGCAGTGCCGACACCCCAGGGGGCGAGCAGTACTTC.